Sequencing of this T cell receptor (beta chain) was carried out in a study of CD8+CD57+ T cells in acquired aplastic anemia. Study at large: Across the sorted CD4+ and CD8+ cells, DNA amounts averaged 3.2 ug. Some 10 million reads, on average, were obtained for CD4+ cells from healthy donors. Study-wide findings and caveats: Twenty-nine sequences, all CD8+ CDR3, were shared between patients and controls.

In this sample, this clonotype turned up many times. Its antigen is unidentified. The CDR3 consists of 14 residues. Germline CDR1 is GTSNPN and CDR2 is SVGIG (reference sequence). The V end lost 5 bases, the J end lost 5 bases, and 13 bases lay between the germline ends. For CDR3 and TCR beta VDJ profiling, genomic DNA was the template used. Via MiXCR, TCRdb re-called the reads, giving one row per CDR3 protein. The table lists about 190,000 distinct CDR3 sequences, approximately 52% of them singletons, with 16% in the top ten. The clonotype originates from a human donor in good health, serving as a control. The sample comprised sorted CD4+, CD8+, or CD8+CD57+ T cells (not recorded which) from PBMCs. The rearrangement uses TRBV30 and TRBJ1-6, with a weak D call TRBD1 (5 bases). The CDR3 reads CAWATDSNNSPLHF. In DNA, the CDR3 is TGTGCCTGGGCGACTGACAGTAATAATTCACCCCTCCACTTT.